This T cell receptor (beta chain) was profiled in a study of response to subunit inactivated influenza vaccine. One entry per CDR3 protein results from TCRdb running MiXCR on the RT-PCR reads. The sample carries over 800,000 distinct CDR3 sequences, 21% recorded once. J lost 2 bases, V lost 7 bases, and 5 bases had no gene match. CDR3 length equals 14 residues. Source: PBMCs from blood, taken 4 to 6 days after vaccination. This sequence joins TRBV12-3 or TRBV12-4 and TRBJ2-5; 9 nucleotides align to TRBD1. The sequence came from a middle-aged man who received an inactivated influenza vaccine. The chain's CDR3 is CASMGDRVQETQYF. CDR3 in DNA: TGTGCCAGCATGGGGGACAGGGTGCAAGAGACCCAGTACTTC.